The 21 T cell receptor beta chains below were found in one sample sequenced in a study of blood T cells in healthy people across ages. Alongside a J-beta primer mix, a sample-barcoded 5' primer served in a second PCR lasting roughly 7 to 11 cycles. TCRdb re-called the 5' RACE reads with MiXCR, one entry per CDR3 protein. The sample contains hundreds of thousands of distinct CDR3 sequences, around 42% of which appear only once. The sequenced material came from blood. All receptors come from a man aged 60 to 69 in good health.

The chain has TRBV2 and TRBJ2-3; no clear D. This CDR3 is built from 13 residues. From germline, CDR1 is SNHLY and CDR2 FYNNEI. V was trimmed by 7 bases and J by 0 bases, leaving 8 bases between them. CDR3 sequence (DNA): TGTGCCAGCACCTCGGGCAGCACAGATACGCAGTATTTT. The encoded protein is CASTSGSTDTQYF.

This clonotype appeared a few times. The V gene is TRBV20-1, the J gene TRBJ2-1; either TRBD1 or TRBD2 may supply D (5 bases each). The CDR3 is 14 amino acids. The germline V gene has CDR1 DFQATT and CDR2 SNEGSKA (reference sequence). The germline V and J ends were trimmed by 6 bases and 9 bases, with 21 bases remaining between them. In nucleotides, the CDR3 is TGCAGTGCAAGGGACGGTTCAACGCCTAGTGAGCAGTTCTTC. This translates into CSARDGSTPSEQFF.

This chain uses TRBV7-8 with TRBJ2-2; perhaps TRBD2 as D (5 bases). Germline CDR1 and CDR2: SGHVS and FQNEAQ. The CDR3 has 15 residues. V lost 5 bases and J 3 bases, leaving 13 bases between the germline ends. In DNA form, the CDR3 reads TGTGCCAGCAGCGTCATCCCCGGGGACACCGGGGAGCTGTTTTTT. Its translation: CASSVIPGDTGELFF.

A remark on this clonotype: A read error may be the cause here, since a much bigger clone is one base away. The chain has TRBV4-3 and TRBJ2-1; tentative D call: TRBD1 (6 bases). This CDR3 comprises 13 residues. The ends were cut back, 4 bases at V and 6 bases at J, with 10 bases in the middle. CDR1 is LGHNA, CDR2 YSLEER, per germline. This CDR3 is CASSLPGANEQFF. The CDR3 DNA sequence: TGCGCCAGCAGCCTGCCAGGGGCCAATGAGCAGTTCTTC.

V and J are TRBV29-1 and TRBJ2-1; 7 positions agree with TRBD1. This CDR3 region has 13 residues. Germline trimming cut 6 bases from V and 4 bases from J; bases unmatched to any gene: 6. CDR1 and CDR2 from the germline V gene are SQVTM and ANQGSEA. CDR3 protein: CSVEQGQYNEQFF. The CDR3 nucleotides are TGCAGCGTAGAACAGGGACAGTACAATGAGCAGTTCTTC.

The chain links TRBV20-1 to TRBJ1-6; 12 nucleotides line up with TRBD1. The length of the CDR3 is 14 residues. V dropped 5 bases and J dropped 9; count of bases not matched to a gene: 5. Looked up from germline, CDR1 is DFQATT and CDR2 is SNEGSKA (reference sequence). The chain's CDR3 is CSAGDRGPGSPLHF. The CDR3 DNA reads as TGCAGTGCTGGGGACAGGGGGCCGGGTTCACCCCTCCACTTT.

The V and J genes are TRBV7-8 and TRBJ1-4; TRBD1 aligns across 7 bases. The CDR3 has 16 residues. Unmatched junction bases numbered 4, after V lost 0 bases and J lost 3 bases. The germline gives CDR1 SGHVS, CDR2 FQNEAQ. The CDR3 sequence is CASSLATGRANEKLFF. For the CDR3, the DNA is TGTGCCAGCAGCTTAGCGACAGGGCGGGCTAATGAAAAACTGTTTTTT.

Concerning this clonotype itself: One base away lies a much larger clone, so this may be a sequencing read error. Since no conserved phenylalanine or tryptophan closes the CDR3, a read error is the likely cause. The rearrangement joins TRBV27 to TRBJ1-2; possible D gene TRBD1, 6 bases. V was cut by 2 bases and J by 1 base, with 14 bases left in between. This CDR3 is 16 amino acids long. CDR1 and CDR2 from the germline V gene are MNHEY and SMNVEV (reference sequence). CDR3 DNA: TGTGCCAGCAGTTTAGGCCCCAGGGGCTTTAACTATGGCTACACCGTC. It encodes CASSLGPRGFNYGYTV.

The gene calls are TRBV25-1 and TRBJ2-1; D remains ambiguous. This CDR3 is built from 15 residues. V gave up 1 base and J gave up 0 bases, with 7 bases separating them. Per the germline V gene, CDR1 is MGHDK and CDR2 is SYGVNS. The CDR3 is CASSESASSYNEQFF. In nucleotides, the CDR3 is TGTGCCAGCAGTGAATCGGCGAGCTCCTACAATGAGCAGTTCTTC.

J is TRBJ2-5 and V is TRBV7-2; D might be TRBD1 or TRBD2, each matching 5 bases. V dropped 5 bases and J dropped 5 bases, with 12 bases sitting between them. CDR3 length: 13 amino acids. The germline V gene encodes CDR1 SGHTA and CDR2 FQGNSA. The CDR3 DNA follows: TGTGCCAGCAGCAGGGGTGAGGGGGAGACCCAGTACTTC. It encodes CASSRGEGETQYF.

This chain uses TRBV29-1 with TRBJ1-4; D gene ambiguous. This CDR3 spans 16 amino acids. Trimming took off 7 bases at V and 5 bases at J, with 23 bases between the two ends. Germline V gene data show CDR1 as SQVTM and CDR2 as ANQGSEA. For the CDR3, the DNA is TGCAGCGCCGAACCCACGATACGGAAAACCAATGAAAAACTGTTTTTT. As protein: CSAEPTIRKTNEKLFF. Complete variable domain (other parts from reference TRBV29-1 and TRBJ1-4): SAVISQKPSRDICQRGTSLTIQCQVDSQVTMMFWYRQQPGQSLTLIATANQGSEATYESGFVIDKFPISRPNLTFSTLTVSNMSPEDSSIYLCSAEPTIRKTNEKLFFGSGTQLSVL.

This clonotype was detected only a few times. The chain uses TRBV9 and TRBJ1-2; D possibly corresponds to TRBD1 (5 bases). V shed 0 bases and J shed 6 bases, with 15 bases lying between them. Germline V CDR1 and CDR2: SGDLS, YYNGEE. The length of the CDR3 is 15 residues. DNA for the CDR3: TGTGCCAGCAGCGTAGGAGGCAGGGCGGTCGATGGCTACACCTTC. Translated, it gives CASSVGGRAVDGYTF.

This clonotype was detected only once. The V gene is TRBV6-1, the J gene TRBJ1-5; no clear D. Germline V gives CDR1 MNHNS, CDR2 SASEGT. V lost 10 bases and J lost 3, with 19 bases in between. The CDR3 has 15 amino acids. The CDR3 loop is CAIQWTPGNNQPQHF. CDR3 in DNA: TGTGCCATCCAGTGGACGCCGGGGAACAATCAGCCCCAGCATTTT.

The table lists this clonotype with a few counts. The chain combines TRBV27 with TRBJ2-7; D possibly corresponds to TRBD1 (6 bases). V dropped 5 bases and J dropped 3 bases, with 14 bases sitting between them. This CDR3 region has 14 residues. The V gene's germline CDR1 is MNHEY and CDR2 SMNVEV (reference sequence). The CDR3 coding sequence is TGTGCCAGCAGTGTAACAGGGAACGGCTACGAGCAGTACTTC. The encoded protein is CASSVTGNGYEQYF.

This clonotype appeared a few times. The germline gene is not matched at one end of the junction; a read error may be the cause. The V gene is TRBV7-7, the J gene TRBJ2-5; 9 bases align to TRBD2. CDR1 and CDR2 (germline): SSHAT, FNYEAQ (reference sequence). The CDR3 totals 15 residues. The CDR3 DNA reads TGTGCTAGCAGCTTTAGTCTAGCGGGAACGAATGAGCAGTACTTC. This sequence encodes CASSFSLAGTNEQYF.

This chain links TRBV6-5 with TRBJ1-1, with D uncertain. The CDR3 spans 13 residues. Germline CDR1 and CDR2: MNHEY and SVGAGI. V was trimmed by 8 bases and J by 6 bases, leaving 16 bases between them. The DNA of the CDR3 is TGTGCCAGCGGCCCCTTCAGAAGCGCTGAAGCTTTCTTT. It is translated as CASGPFRSAEAFF.

This clonotype was recorded a few times. The V gene is TRBV7-9, the J gene TRBJ2-1; tentatively, D is TRBD1 (6 bases). The germline CDR1 and CDR2 sequences are SEHNR and FQNEAQ (reference sequence). The CDR3 covers 15 residues. The V and J ends lost 5 bases and 4 bases respectively, with 15 bases between them. CDR3 coding DNA: TGTGCCAGCAGCCCACCGGGACAAGGATACAATGAGCAGTTCTTC. Translating gives CASSPPGQGYNEQFF.

This rearrangement joins TRBV9 to TRBJ2-7; D remains ambiguous. Per germline, CDR1 SGDLS and CDR2 YYNGEE. The CDR3 runs to 15 residues. The ends were cut back, 3 bases at V and 7 bases at J, with 20 bases in the middle. The CDR3 DNA sequence: TGTGCCAGCAGCGCCCCCCCCGGCTTCTACAATGAGCAGTACTTC. Protein sequence: CASSAPPGFYNEQYF.

This clonotype occurred a few times. The CDR3 DNA reads as TGTGCCAGCAGTGCGAGACCCCTCGAGCAGTACTTC. It specifies CASSARPLEQYF. The genes are TRBV6-6 and TRBJ2-5; D is unclear. The DNA end lines up better with TRBJ2-7; the J call may be wrong. From germline, CDR1 is MNHNY and CDR2 SVGAGI (reference sequence). The CDR3 has 12 amino acids.

This clonotype was observed a few times. This chain joins TRBV12-3 or TRBV12-4 and TRBJ2-1; perhaps D is TRBD1 or TRBD2 (5 bases each). This CDR3 has 15 amino acids. The V gene lost 6 bases and the J gene lost 10 bases, with 22 bases spanning the gap. CDR3 in DNA: TGTGCCAGCAGGTCTTCCGGGACCCCAACGGGGGAGCAGTTCTTC. Translating gives CASRSSGTPTGEQFF.

The chain's CDR3 is CASSSGLAGTPPPYEQYF. The CDR3 DNA is TGCGCCAGCAGCTCGGGACTAGCGGGGACGCCCCCCCCCTACGAGCAGTACTTC. The rearrangement links TRBV5-1 to TRBJ2-5, with 13 bases identical to TRBD2. The J call is uncertain, as TRBJ2-7 better fits the DNA end. There are 18 residues in the CDR3. CDR1 SGHRS and CDR2 YFSETQ come from the germline V gene.